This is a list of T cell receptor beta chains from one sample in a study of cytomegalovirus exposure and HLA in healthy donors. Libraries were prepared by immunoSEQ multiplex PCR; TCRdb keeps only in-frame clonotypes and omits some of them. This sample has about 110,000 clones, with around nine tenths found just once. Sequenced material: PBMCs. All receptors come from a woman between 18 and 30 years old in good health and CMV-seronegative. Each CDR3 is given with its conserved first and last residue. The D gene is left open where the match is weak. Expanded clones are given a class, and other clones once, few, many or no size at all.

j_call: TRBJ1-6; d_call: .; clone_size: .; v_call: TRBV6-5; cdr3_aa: CASSLDSYSPLHF; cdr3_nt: TGTGCCAGCAGCTTAGACTCGTATTCACCCCTCCACTTT
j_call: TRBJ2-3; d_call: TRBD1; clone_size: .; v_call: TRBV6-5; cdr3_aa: CASSYSQGAGDTQYF; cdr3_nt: TGTGCCAGCAGTTACTCTCAGGGGGCCGGAGATACGCAGTATTTT
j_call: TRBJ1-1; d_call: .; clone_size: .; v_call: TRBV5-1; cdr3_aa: CASSSARQNTEAFF; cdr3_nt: TGCGCCAGCAGCTCGGCCAGACAGAACACTGAAGCTTTCTTT
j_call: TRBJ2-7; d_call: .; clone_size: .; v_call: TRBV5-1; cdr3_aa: CASSPVPGTVGYEQYF; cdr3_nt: TGCGCCAGCAGCCCGGTGCCAGGAACAGTGGGCTACGAGCAGTACTTC
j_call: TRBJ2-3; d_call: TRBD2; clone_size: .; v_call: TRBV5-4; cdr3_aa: CASSFGGGLAAGDTQYF; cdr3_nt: TGTGCCAGCAGCTTTGGGGGGGGACTAGCGGCGGGGGATACGCAGTATTTT
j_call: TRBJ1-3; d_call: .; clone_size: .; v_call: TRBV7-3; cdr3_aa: CASSAPSARLRLSGNTIYF; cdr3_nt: TGTGCCAGCAGCGCTCCCAGCGCCCGACTCCGTTTATCTGGAAACACCATATATTTT
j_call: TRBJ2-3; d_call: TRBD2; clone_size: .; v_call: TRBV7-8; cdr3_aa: CASSSSGGARDTQYF; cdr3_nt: TGTGCCAGCAGCTCGAGCGGGGGGGCAAGAGATACGCAGTATTTT
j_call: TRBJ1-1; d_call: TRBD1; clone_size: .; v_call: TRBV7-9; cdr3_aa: CASSEGQANTEAFF; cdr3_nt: TGTGCCAGCAGCGAGGGACAGGCGAACACTGAAGCTTTCTTT
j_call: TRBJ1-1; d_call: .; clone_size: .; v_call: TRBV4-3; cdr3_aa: CASSHALGPEAFF; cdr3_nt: TGCGCCAGCAGCCATGCTCTGGGGCCTGAAGCTTTCTTT
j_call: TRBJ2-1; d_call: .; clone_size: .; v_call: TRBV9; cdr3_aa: CASSESRDSRHNEQFF; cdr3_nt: TGTGCCAGCAGCGAAAGCAGGGACTCGAGACACAATGAGCAGTTCTTC
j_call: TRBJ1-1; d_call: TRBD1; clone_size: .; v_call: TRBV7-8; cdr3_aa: CASSSGQGFTEAFF; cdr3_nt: TGTGCCAGCAGCTCGGGACAGGGCTTCACTGAAGCTTTCTTT
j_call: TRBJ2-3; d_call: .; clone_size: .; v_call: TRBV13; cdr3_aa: CASSLGRQVGTDTQYF; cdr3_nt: TGTGCCAGCAGCTTAGGCAGGCAGGTGGGCACAGATACGCAGTATTTT
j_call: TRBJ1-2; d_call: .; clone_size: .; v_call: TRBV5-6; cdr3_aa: CASSLAQQGSLSFYGYTF; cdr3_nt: TGTGCCAGCAGCTTGGCCCAACAGGGTTCTCTTTCTTTCTATGGCTACACCTTC
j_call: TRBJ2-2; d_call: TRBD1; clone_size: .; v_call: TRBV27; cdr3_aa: CASLTTGQGANTGELFF; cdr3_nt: TGTGCCAGCCTAACCACGGGACAGGGTGCGAACACCGGGGAGCTGTTTTTT
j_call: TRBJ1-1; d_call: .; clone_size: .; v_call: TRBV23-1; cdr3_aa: CASSQSQLGREYDTEAFF; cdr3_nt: TGCGCCAGCAGTCAATCGCAGCTAGGGAGGGAGTATGACACTGAAGCTTTCTTT
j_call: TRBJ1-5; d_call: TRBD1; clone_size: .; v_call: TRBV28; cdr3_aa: CASSPGTGELQPQHF; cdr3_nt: TGTGCCAGCAGTCCCGGGACAGGGGAGTTGCAGCCCCAGCATTTT
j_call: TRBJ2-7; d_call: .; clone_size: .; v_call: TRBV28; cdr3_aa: CASSLLVNEQYF; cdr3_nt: TGTGCCAGCAGTCTACTAGTTAACGAGCAGTACTTC
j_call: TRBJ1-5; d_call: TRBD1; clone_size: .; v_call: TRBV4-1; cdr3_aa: CASSQEDRGVYQPQHF; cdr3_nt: TGCGCCAGCAGCCAAGAAGACAGGGGTGTATATCAGCCCCAGCATTTT
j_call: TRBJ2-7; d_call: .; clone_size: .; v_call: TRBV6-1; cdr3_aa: CASSEERGTVNLEQYF; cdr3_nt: TGTGCCAGCAGTGAAGAGAGGGGGACGGTGAACCTAGAGCAGTACTTC
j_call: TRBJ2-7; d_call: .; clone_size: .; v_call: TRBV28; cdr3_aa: CASSLGGRGPYEQYF; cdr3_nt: TGTGCCAGCAGTTTAGGGGGGCGGGGGCCCTACGAGCAGTACTTC
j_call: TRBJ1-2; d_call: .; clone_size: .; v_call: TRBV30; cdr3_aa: CAWRVQGSYGYTF; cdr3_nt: TGTGCCTGGAGAGTCCAGGGGAGCTATGGCTACACCTTC
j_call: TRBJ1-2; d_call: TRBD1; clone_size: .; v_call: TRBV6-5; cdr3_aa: CASSLGQPGYTF; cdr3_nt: TGTGCCAGCAGTTTGGGACAGCCTGGCTACACCTTC
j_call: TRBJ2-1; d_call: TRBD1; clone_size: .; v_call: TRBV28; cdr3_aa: CASTLTGAYNEQFF; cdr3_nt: TGTGCCAGCACCTTGACAGGGGCCTACAATGAGCAGTTCTTC
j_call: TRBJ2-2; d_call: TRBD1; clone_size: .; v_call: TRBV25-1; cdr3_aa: CASSELGQGARSVGELFF; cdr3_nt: TGTGCCAGCAGTGAATTGGGACAGGGGGCGCGAAGCGTCGGGGAGCTGTTTTTT
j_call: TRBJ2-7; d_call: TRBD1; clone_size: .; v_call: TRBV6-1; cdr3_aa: CASSDPGQGAYFAYEQYF; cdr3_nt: TGTGCCAGCAGTGACCCGGGACAGGGGGCGTATTTTGCCTACGAGCAGTACTTC
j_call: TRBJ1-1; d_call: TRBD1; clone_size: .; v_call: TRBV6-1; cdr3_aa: CASSELSGGNTEAFF; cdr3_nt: TGTGCCAGCAGTGAGCTCTCAGGGGGGAACACTGAAGCTTTCTTT
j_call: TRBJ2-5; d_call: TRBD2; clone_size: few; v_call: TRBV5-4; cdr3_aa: CASSLLQWVTSGGQKETQYF; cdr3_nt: TGTGCCAGCAGCTTGCTACAATGGGTGACTAGCGGAGGACAGAAAGAGACCCAGTACTTC
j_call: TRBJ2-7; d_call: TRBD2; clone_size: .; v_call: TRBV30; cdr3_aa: CAWSVSGGIYEQYF; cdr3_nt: TGTGCCTGGAGTGTATCGGGGGGTATATACGAGCAGTACTTC
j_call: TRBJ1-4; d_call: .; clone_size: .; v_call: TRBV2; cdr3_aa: CASSLRQTNEKLFF; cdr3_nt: TGTGCCAGCAGCCTACGACAGACTAATGAAAAACTGTTTTTT
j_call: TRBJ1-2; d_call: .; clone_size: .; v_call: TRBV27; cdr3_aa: CASSHGRGLNGYTF; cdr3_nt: TGTGCCAGCAGCCACGGGCGGGGCCTTAATGGCTACACCTTC
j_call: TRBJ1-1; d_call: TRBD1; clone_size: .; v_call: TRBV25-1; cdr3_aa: CASSTGGYTEAFF; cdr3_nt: TGTGCCAGCAGTACAGGGGGATACACTGAAGCTTTCTTT
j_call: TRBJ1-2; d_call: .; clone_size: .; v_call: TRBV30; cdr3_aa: CAFDSPRSGYGYTF; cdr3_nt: TGTGCCTTCGACAGCCCCCGGTCCGGCTATGGCTACACCTTC
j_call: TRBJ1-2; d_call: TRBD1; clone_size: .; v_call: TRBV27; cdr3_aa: CASSTGQDFYGYTF; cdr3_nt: TGTGCCAGCAGCACGGGACAGGACTTCTATGGCTACACCTTC
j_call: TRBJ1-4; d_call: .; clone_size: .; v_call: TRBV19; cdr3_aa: CASAGEIGEKLFF; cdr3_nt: TGTGCCTCGGCGGGGGAGATTGGAGAAAAACTGTTTTTT
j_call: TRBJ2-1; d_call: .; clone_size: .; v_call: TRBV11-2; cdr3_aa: CASSFTRDYNEQFF; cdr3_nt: TGTGCCAGCAGCTTTACGCGGGACTACAATGAGCAGTTCTTC
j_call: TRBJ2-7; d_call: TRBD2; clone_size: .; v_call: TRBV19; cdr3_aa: CASTRAGGADYEQYF; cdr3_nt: TGTGCCAGTACCAGAGCGGGGGGGGCCGACTACGAGCAGTACTTC
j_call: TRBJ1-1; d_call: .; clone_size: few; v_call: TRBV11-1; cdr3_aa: CASSLRRQEAAFF; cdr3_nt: TGTGCCAGCAGCTTAAGGCGTCAAGAGGCAGCTTTCTTT
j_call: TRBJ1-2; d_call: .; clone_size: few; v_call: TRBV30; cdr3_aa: CAWSDRQGYTF; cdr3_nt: TGTGCCTGGAGCGATAGACAAGGCTACACCTTC
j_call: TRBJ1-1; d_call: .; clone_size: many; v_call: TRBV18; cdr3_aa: CASSAQANTEAFF; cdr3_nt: TGTGCCAGCTCAGCCCAGGCTAACACTGAAGCTTTCTTT
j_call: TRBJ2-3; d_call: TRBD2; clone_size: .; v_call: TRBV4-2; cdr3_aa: CASGLAGVGDTQYF; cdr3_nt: TGTGCCAGCGGTCTAGCGGGAGTAGGGGATACGCAGTATTTT
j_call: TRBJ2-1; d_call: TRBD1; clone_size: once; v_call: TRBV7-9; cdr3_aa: CASSFDRGSDNEQFF; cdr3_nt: TGTGCCAGCAGTTTTGACAGGGGATCCGACAATGAGCAGTTCTTC
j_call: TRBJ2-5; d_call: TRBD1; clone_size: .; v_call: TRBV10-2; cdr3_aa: CASNPIQGAGETQYF; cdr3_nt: TGCGCCAGCAATCCAATCCAGGGGGCCGGCGAGACCCAGTACTTC
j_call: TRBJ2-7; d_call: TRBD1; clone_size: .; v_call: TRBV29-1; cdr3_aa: CSVPPDRGTYEQYF; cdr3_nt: TGCAGCGTCCCTCCCGACAGGGGCACCTACGAGCAGTACTTC
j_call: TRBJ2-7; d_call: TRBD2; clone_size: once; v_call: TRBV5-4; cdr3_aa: CASSSSGTSNEQYF; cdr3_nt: TGTGCCAGCAGCTCCTCCGGGACTAGCAACGAGCAGTACTTC
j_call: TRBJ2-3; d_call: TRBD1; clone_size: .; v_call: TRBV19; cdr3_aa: CASSRKSTGALTDTQYF; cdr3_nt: TGTGCCAGTAGCCGCAAATCCACAGGGGCGCTTACAGATACGCAGTATTTT
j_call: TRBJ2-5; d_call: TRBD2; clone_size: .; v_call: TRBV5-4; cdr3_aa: CASSLVASRREETQYF; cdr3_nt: TGTGCCAGCAGCCTAGTCGCATCAAGGCGGGAGGAGACCCAGTACTTC
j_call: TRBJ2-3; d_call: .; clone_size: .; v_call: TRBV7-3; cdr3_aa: CASSLIGASTDTQYF; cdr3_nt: TGTGCCAGCAGCTTAATAGGGGCTAGCACAGATACGCAGTATTTT
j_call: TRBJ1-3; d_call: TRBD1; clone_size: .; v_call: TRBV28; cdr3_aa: CASSLLPGGVNTIYF; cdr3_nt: TGTGCCAGCAGTTTATTACCAGGGGGTGTAAACACCATATATTTT